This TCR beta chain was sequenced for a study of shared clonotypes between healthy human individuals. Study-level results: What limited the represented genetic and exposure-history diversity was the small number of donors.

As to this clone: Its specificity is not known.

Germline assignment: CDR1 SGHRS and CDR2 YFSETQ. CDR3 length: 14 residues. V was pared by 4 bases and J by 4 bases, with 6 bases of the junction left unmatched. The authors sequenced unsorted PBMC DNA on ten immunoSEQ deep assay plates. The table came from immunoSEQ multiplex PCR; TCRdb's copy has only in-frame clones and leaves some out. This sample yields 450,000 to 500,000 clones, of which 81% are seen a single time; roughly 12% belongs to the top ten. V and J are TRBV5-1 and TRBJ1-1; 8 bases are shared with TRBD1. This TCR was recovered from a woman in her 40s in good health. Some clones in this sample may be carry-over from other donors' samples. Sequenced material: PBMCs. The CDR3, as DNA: TGCGCCAGCAGCAAGGACAGGGTTCGCACTGAAGCTTTCTTT. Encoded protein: CASSKDRVRTEAFF. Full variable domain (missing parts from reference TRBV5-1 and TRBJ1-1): KAGVTQTPRYLIKTRGQQVTLSCSPISGHRSVSWYQQTPGQGLQFLFEYFSETQRNKGNFPGRFSGRQFSNSRSEMNVSTLELGDSALYLCASSKDRVRTEAFFGQGTRLTVV.